This T cell receptor (beta chain) was captured in a study of neurological immune-mediated disorders. Germline V gene data show CDR1 as SGHRS and CDR2 as YFSETQ. The CDR3 consists of 16 residues. The V end lost 5 bases, the J end lost 5 bases, and 22 bases lay between the germline ends. cDNA synthesis was performed by 5'RACE with 10-nucleotide random UMIs. TCRdb used MiXCR to reprocess the 5' RACE reads, holding one entry per CDR3 protein. Of around 35,000 distinct CDR3 sequences in the sample, about 1.6% were seen once. This clonotype was picked up many times. The chain carries TRBV5-1 and TRBJ1-1; D is undetermined. The sequencing input was PBMCs. The origin of this receptor is a woman aged 25 to 39 with multiple sclerosis. The chain's CDR3 is CASRRTGSAGLTEAFF. The CDR3 nucleotides are TGCGCCAGCAGACGTACGGGGTCGGCGGGCCTAACTGAAGCTTTCTTT.